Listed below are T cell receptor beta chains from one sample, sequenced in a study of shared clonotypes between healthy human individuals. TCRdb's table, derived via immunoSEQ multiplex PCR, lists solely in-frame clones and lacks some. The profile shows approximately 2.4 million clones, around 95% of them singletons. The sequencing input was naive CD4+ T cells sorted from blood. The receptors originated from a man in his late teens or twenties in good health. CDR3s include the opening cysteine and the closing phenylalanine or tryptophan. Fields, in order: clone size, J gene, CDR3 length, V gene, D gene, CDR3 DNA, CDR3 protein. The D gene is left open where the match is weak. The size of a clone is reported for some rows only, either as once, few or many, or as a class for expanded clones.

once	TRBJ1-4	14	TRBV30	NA	TGTGCCTGGAGTGACGGGAAAACTAATGAAAAACTGTTTTTT	CAWSDGKTNEKLFF
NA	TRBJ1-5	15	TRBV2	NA	TGTGCCAGCAGTGCAGGGGCAGGCCCGCTGCAGCCCCAGCATTTT	CASSAGAGPLQPQHF
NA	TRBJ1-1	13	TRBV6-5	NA	TGTGCCAGCAGTACCACCCCGGGGACTGAAGCTTTCTTT	CASSTTPGTEAFF
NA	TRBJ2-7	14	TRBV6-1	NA	TGTGCCAGCAGTGTGGCAGGGGTCTCCTACGAGCAGTACTTC	CASSVAGVSYEQYF
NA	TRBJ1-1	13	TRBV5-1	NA	TGCGCCAGCGCAGCCCACGAGAACACTGAAGCTTTCTTT	CASAAHENTEAFF
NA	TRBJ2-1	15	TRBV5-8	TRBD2	TGTGCCAGCAGCCCGGGACTAGCGGGACACAATGAGCAGTTCTTC	CASSPGLAGHNEQFF
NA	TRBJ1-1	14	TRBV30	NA	TGTGCCTGGAGCGGGGGTCCCGGGAACACTGAAGCTTTCTTT	CAWSGGPGNTEAFF
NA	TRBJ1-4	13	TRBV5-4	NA	TGTGCCAGCAGCGCTCGAGGGTCTGAAAAACTGTTTTTT	CASSARGSEKLFF
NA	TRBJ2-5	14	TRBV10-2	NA	TGCGCCAGCACCTGGGTGGGACTTCAAGAGACCCAGTACTTC	CASTWVGLQETQYF
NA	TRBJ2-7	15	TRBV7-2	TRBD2	TGTGCCAGCAGCCCAGGGACTAGCGCCGGCTACGAGCAGTACTTC	CASSPGTSAGYEQYF
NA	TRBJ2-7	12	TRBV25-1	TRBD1	TGTGCCAGCAGTGGACAGGGTTACGAGCAGTACTTC	CASSGQGYEQYF
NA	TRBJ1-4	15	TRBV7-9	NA	TGTGCCAGCAGCTTATCTGGACAAAAAAGAGAAAAACTGTTTTTT	CASSLSGQKREKLFF
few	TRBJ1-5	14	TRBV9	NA	TGTGCCAGCAGCGTCGACGGGGGCAATCAGCCCCAGCATTTT	CASSVDGGNQPQHF
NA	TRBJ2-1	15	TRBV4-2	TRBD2	TGTGCCAGCAGCCAAATGGGACTAGCGGACAATGAGCAGTTCTTC	CASSQMGLADNEQFF
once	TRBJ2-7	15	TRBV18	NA	TGTGCCAGCTCACCATCGGGGAGTGGAGGATACGAGCAGTACTTC	CASSPSGSGGYEQYF
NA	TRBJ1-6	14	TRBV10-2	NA	TGCGCCAGCACCCCCAATCAGGCAAATTCACCCCTCCACTTT	CASTPNQANSPLHF
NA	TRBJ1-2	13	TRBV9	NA	TGTGCCAGCAGCGGATCGGTTGGGGAGGGCTACACCTTC	CASSGSVGEGYTF
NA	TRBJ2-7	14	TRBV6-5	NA	TGTGCCAGCAGTTCGGACCCGAACTCCTACGAGCAGTACTTC	CASSSDPNSYEQYF
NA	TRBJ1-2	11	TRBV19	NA	TGTGCCAGTAGTTCCCCATATGGCTACACCTTC	CASSSPYGYTF